The next 31 T cell receptor beta chains were all read from a single sample in a study of cytomegalovirus exposure and HLA in healthy donors (TCRdb year 2017). Library generation was performed with the immunoSEQ multiplex PCR assay. A mixture of 60 forward primers for TCR Vbeta segments and 13 reverse primers for TCR Jbeta segments was used in the multiplex PCR. Here the immuneACCESS table is served through TCRdb, limited to in-frame sequences with V and J called. Missing clones are a known gap in these copies; in checked studies unresolved V genes cover under half, and the rest lacks a known reason. This sample holds over 130,000 clones; 79% were observed only once. The ten largest clonotypes hold around 6.6% of the sample. The sample was PBMCs. The receptors were sampled from a man over 45 in good health and CMV-seropositive.

The chain combines TRBV9 with TRBJ2-7; D is unclear. Deletions cut 0 bases from V and 2 bases from J, with 9 bases between. This CDR3 contains 14 residues. The germline gives CDR1 SGDLS, CDR2 YYNGEE. CDR3 in amino acids: CASSVDVDAYEQYF. CDR3 DNA: TGTGCCAGCAGCGTAGATGTAGATGCCTACGAGCAGTACTTC. Together with reference TRBV9 and TRBJ2-7, the CDR3 gives the full variable domain: DSGVTQTPKHLITATGQRVTLRCSPRSGDLSVYWYQQSLDQGLQFLIQYYNGEERAKGNILERFSAQQFPDLHSELNLSSLELGDSALYFCASSVDVDAYEQYFGPGTRLTVT.

V and J are TRBV11-3 and TRBJ2-3, with a tentative D call TRBD2 (5 bases). Trimming left V 5 bases short and J 6 bases short, with 12 bases between. Germline loops: CDR1 SGHNT, CDR2 YENEEA. The CDR3 is 13 residues long. CDR3 amino acids: CASSPAVGDTQYF. CDR3 bases: TGTGCCAGCAGCCCAGCGGTAGGGGATACGCAGTATTTT.

This clone was picked up many times. This chain connects TRBV7-9 to TRBJ1-3, with TRBD1 as a possible D gene (6 bases). Per the germline V gene, CDR1 is SEHNR and CDR2 is FQNEAQ (reference sequence). This CDR3 has 14 residues. Trimming removed 3 bases at V and 4 bases at J, with 10 bases between. The CDR3 nucleotides read TGTGCCAGCAGCTTGGGGACACTCGGAAACACCATATATTTT. It yields the protein CASSLGTLGNTIYF.

CDR3 sequence: CASSHRLSSGSYNEQFF. CDR3 DNA: TGTGCCAGCAGCCATAGGCTCTCTAGCGGGAGCTACAATGAGCAGTTCTTC. The V call is TRBV5-6, the J call TRBJ2-1, with 10 bases that match TRBD2. Germline V gives CDR1 SGHDT, CDR2 YYEEEE. J gave up 3 bases and V 4 bases, and 10 bases lay outside the gene matches. The CDR3 contains 17 residues.

The rearrangement links TRBV11-1 to TRBJ2-3; 10 bases map to TRBD2. With V trimmed by 4 bases and J by 2 bases, 6 bases remained unmatched. This CDR3 is built from 16 residues. Germline V gene sequence: CDR1 SGHAT, CDR2 FQDESV (reference sequence). CDR3 sequence reads: CASSSRLAGDTDTQYF. In DNA, the CDR3 is TGTGCCAGCAGCTCCAGGCTAGCGGGAGACACAGATACGCAGTATTTT.

This clone was counted only a few times. The chain is built from TRBV6-1 and TRBJ2-5; tentatively, D is TRBD2 (6 bases). Germline V gives CDR1 MNHNS, CDR2 SASEGT. The CDR3 is made up of 13 amino acids. Trimming took off 6 bases at V and 5 bases at J, with 13 bases between the two ends. The CDR3: CASSGAGRETQYF. CDR3 coding DNA: TGTGCCAGCAGCGGCGCAGGGAGGGAGACCCAGTACTTC.

V usage is TRBV5-1 and J usage is TRBJ2-3; tentative D call: TRBD2 (6 bases). V gave up 4 bases and J gave up 3 bases, with 18 bases separating them. The length of the CDR3 is 16 residues. Germline V gene data show CDR1 as SGHRS and CDR2 as YFSETQ. DNA of the CDR3: TGCGCCAGCAGCCGGGGGTACACCGGAGCGACAGATACGCAGTATTTT. Translated: CASSRGYTGATDTQYF.

This clone was seen once. The chain carries TRBV5-4 and TRBJ2-7; 12 bases fit TRBD1. V shed 4 bases, J shed 2 bases, and the junction held 4 bases outside the gene matches. The CDR3 covers 15 residues. Germline CDR1 and CDR2: SGHNT and YYREEE (reference sequence). The CDR3 is CASSPGQGATYEQYF. The CDR3 nucleotides read TGTGCCAGCAGCCCGGGACAGGGGGCAACCTACGAGCAGTACTTC.

The rearrangement links TRBV7-9 to TRBJ2-1, with no clear D. Looked up from germline, CDR1 is SEHNR and CDR2 is FQNEAQ (reference sequence). Trimming stripped 1 base from V and 1 base from J, with 5 bases between. The CDR3 is 14 residues long. The CDR3 DNA follows: TGTGCCAGCAGCTTAGTCGGGTCCTACAATGAGCAGTTCTTC. Translated, it gives CASSLVGSYNEQFF.

The CDR3 loop is CASSAGTGYGELFF. DNA for the CDR3: TGTGCCAGCAGTGCCGGGACAGGGTACGGGGAGCTGTTTTTT. This chain links TRBV6-4 with TRBJ2-2, with 9 bases identical to TRBD1. The length of the CDR3 is 14 residues. The ends lost 4 bases at V and 7 bases at J; junction bases unmatched: 4. Germline assignment: CDR1 MRHNA and CDR2 SNTAGT.

The rearrangement uses TRBV7-3 and TRBJ2-2; tentative D call: TRBD1 (5 bases). Germline V gene data show CDR1 as SGHTA and CDR2 as FQGTGA. Trimming removed 3 bases from V and 7 bases from J, with 9 bases in between. The CDR3 runs to 13 residues. In DNA, the CDR3 is TGTGCCAGCAGCTTCGACAGCGTCGGGGAGCTGTTTTTT. As protein: CASSFDSVGELFF.

This sequence joins TRBV10-2 and TRBJ2-5, with D maybe TRBD2 (6 bases). Germline loops: CDR1 WSHSY, CDR2 SAAADI. V lost 5 bases and J 4 bases, leaving 17 bases between the germline ends. The CDR3 consists of 15 residues. CDR3 region: CASSSGGALGETQYF. In nucleotides, the CDR3 is TGCGCCAGCAGTTCTGGAGGGGCCTTGGGAGAGACCCAGTACTTC.

The table lists this clone with a count of one. The chain uses TRBV7-2 and TRBJ2-7, with TRBD1 matching over 7 bases. CDR1 SGHTA and CDR2 FQGNSA come from the germline V gene. Trimming removed 6 bases from V and 0 bases from J; junction bases left unmatched: 5. This CDR3 has 14 amino acids. CDR3 sequence (DNA): TGTGCCAGCAGTCTATGGGACAGCTCCTACGAGCAGTACTTC. Translated, it gives CASSLWDSSYEQYF.

The chain is built from TRBV30 and TRBJ2-7; 10 bases line up with TRBD1. The ends lost 0 bases at V and 6 bases at J; junction bases unmatched: 2. The CDR3 runs to 13 residues. Germline assignment: CDR1 GTSNPN and CDR2 SVGIG (reference sequence). The CDR3 nucleotides read TGTGCCTGGAGTGTACGGGACAGGGGCGAGCAGTACTTC. Protein: CAWSVRDRGEQYF.

This chain links TRBV11-2 with TRBJ2-7; perhaps TRBD1 as D (7 bases). The CDR3 has 14 amino acids. Trimming left V 5 bases short and J 3 bases short, with 14 bases between. Germline V lookup: CDR1 SGHAT, CDR2 FQNNGV. The CDR3, as DNA: TGTGCCAGCAGCCTGACAGGGACTTACTACGAGCAGTACTTC. This translates into CASSLTGTYYEQYF.

This chain joins TRBV28 and TRBJ1-5; D is perhaps TRBD1 (6 bases). The CDR3 contains 16 residues. Trimming left V 5 bases short and J 5 bases short, with 19 bases between. The germline V gene encodes CDR1 MDHEN and CDR2 SYDVKM. The CDR3 nucleotides are TGTGCCAGCAGTCGACTCCGAGACAGGACCGATCAGCCCCAGCATTTT. It is translated as CASSRLRDRTDQPQHF.

This clone was counted between two and nine times. The chain has TRBV5-1 and TRBJ2-3; TRBD2 aligns across 8 bases. Germline CDR1 and CDR2: SGHRS and YFSETQ. V shed 2 bases and J 0 bases; nucleotides not matched to a gene: 5. The CDR3 length is 16 residues. Here the CDR3 DNA reads TGCGCCAGCAGCTTATCTAGCGGGTCTAGCACAGATACGCAGTATTTT. Translation gives CASSLSSGSSTDTQYF. The full variable domain, with the rest looked up from reference TRBV5-1 and TRBJ2-3, is KAGVTQTPRYLIKTRGQQVTLSCSPISGHRSVSWYQQTPGQGLQFLFEYFSETQRNKGNFPGRFSGRQFSNSRSEMNVSTLELGDSALYLCASSLSSGSSTDTQYFGPGTRLTVL.

This clone has a single count. The chain has TRBV5-1 and TRBJ2-2, with 8 bases lining up with TRBD1. V trimming: 1 base; J trimming: 0 bases; junction bases outside the gene matches: 11. Germline CDR1 is SGHRS and CDR2 is YFSETQ. The CDR3 contains 19 residues. This chain's CDR3 is CASSLLGQAFAANTGELFF. In DNA, the CDR3 is TGCGCCAGCAGCTTGTTGGGACAGGCTTTCGCCGCGAACACCGGGGAGCTGTTTTTT. Drawing the rest from reference TRBV5-1 and TRBJ2-2, the complete variable domain is KAGVTQTPRYLIKTRGQQVTLSCSPISGHRSVSWYQQTPGQGLQFLFEYFSETQRNKGNFPGRFSGRQFSNSRSEMNVSTLELGDSALYLCASSLLGQAFAANTGELFFGEGSRLTVL.

In this sample, this clone turned up once. The DNA for the CDR3 is TGCGCCAGCAGGGTTGGTGGTTCAGGGGGCTCCACCGGGGAGCTGTTTTTT. It codes for CASRVGGSGGSTGELFF. The chain links TRBV10-2 to TRBJ2-2; 8 nucleotides match TRBD1. Looked up from germline, CDR1 is WSHSY and CDR2 is SAAADI. The CDR3 is made up of 17 amino acids. J was trimmed by 4 bases and V by 6 bases; bases with no gene match: 13.

V is TRBV6-5 and J is TRBJ2-7, with 11 nucleotides matching TRBD2. The germline V gene encodes CDR1 MNHEY and CDR2 SVGAGI. Unmatched junction bases numbered 5, after V lost 6 bases and J lost 1 base. This CDR3 contains 15 residues. The CDR3 sequence is CASRRASGRSYEQYF. The CDR3 coding sequence is TGTGCCAGCAGACGTGCTAGCGGGAGGTCCTACGAGCAGTACTTC.

The chain links TRBV30 to TRBJ1-2; 11 positions agree with TRBD1. Germline V gene lookup returns CDR1 GTSNPN and CDR2 SVGIG (reference sequence). V dropped 2 bases and J dropped 6; count of bases not matched to a gene: 8. The CDR3 is 15 amino acids. The DNA for the CDR3 is TGTGCCTGGAGTCCGAAGGACAGGGGGCACGATGGCTACACCTTC. It encodes CAWSPKDRGHDGYTF.

The gene calls are TRBV5-1 and TRBJ1-1; possibly TRBD1 for D (6 bases). Between the trimmed V and J ends, which lost 4 bases and 4 bases, there was a span of 14 bases. The CDR3 is 14 amino acids. From germline, CDR1 is SGHRS and CDR2 YFSETQ. CDR3: CASSVLQGPTEAFF. The CDR3 nucleotides read TGCGCCAGCAGCGTGTTACAGGGTCCCACTGAAGCTTTCTTT. The full variable domain, its missing parts supplied by reference TRBV5-1 and TRBJ1-1, is KAGVTQTPRYLIKTRGQQVTLSCSPISGHRSVSWYQQTPGQGLQFLFEYFSETQRNKGNFPGRFSGRQFSNSRSEMNVSTLELGDSALYLCASSVLQGPTEAFFGQGTRLTVV.

V usage is TRBV2 and J usage is TRBJ2-7; TRBD2 matches at 12 bases. Germline lookup yields CDR1 SNHLY and CDR2 FYNNEI. Trimming at V came to 6 bases and at J to 0 bases, leaving 0 bases not matched to a gene. This CDR3 contains 14 residues. CDR3 bases: TGTGCCAGCAGGACTAGCGGGAGCTCCTACGAGCAGTACTTC. It translates to CASRTSGSSYEQYF.

J is TRBJ2-5 and V is TRBV6-1; 16 nucleotides line up with TRBD2. V lost 6 bases, J lost 5 bases, and 3 bases stayed unmatched. CDR3 length: 15 amino acids. Germline CDR1 and CDR2: MNHNS and SASEGT. The DNA of the CDR3 is TGTGCCAGCAGACCGGGACTAGCGGGAGGGGAGACCCAGTACTTC. Translated: CASRPGLAGGETQYF.

The V call is TRBV5-1, the J call TRBJ1-2; D perhaps matches TRBD1 (6 bases). This CDR3 is 14 amino acids long. Between the trimmed V and J ends, which lost 0 bases and 4 bases, there was a span of 10 bases. Germline-derived CDR1 and CDR2 are SGHRS and YFSETQ. The CDR3: CASSLGDRSYGYTF. The CDR3 region has the DNA TGCGCCAGCAGCTTGGGAGACAGGAGCTATGGCTACACCTTC.

The chain couples TRBV4-3 to TRBJ1-3; TRBD1 matches at 10 bases. CDR1 and CDR2 (germline): LGHNA, YSLEER. V lost 3 bases and J lost 2; bases outside the gene matches: 4. This CDR3 region has 16 residues. In DNA, the CDR3 is TGCGCCAGCAGCCATACCGGGACAGGGGCTGGAAACACCATATATTTT. Amino acid sequence: CASSHTGTGAGNTIYF.

This clone has only a few counts. The rearrangement uses TRBV7-3 and TRBJ2-1, with 9 bases aligning to TRBD2. Germline V gives CDR1 SGHTA, CDR2 FQGTGA. J lost 8 bases, V lost 5 bases, and 10 bases had no gene match. The CDR3 contains 15 residues. The CDR3, as DNA: TGTGCCAGCAGCCCAGAACTAGCGGGTATTCATGAGCAGTTCTTC. Residues: CASSPELAGIHEQFF.

This chain uses TRBV28 with TRBJ2-7, with D possibly being TRBD1 (6 bases). The germline V and J ends were trimmed by 4 bases and 4 bases, with 17 bases remaining between them. The germline CDR1 and CDR2 sequences are MDHEN and SYDVKM. CDR3 size: 15 residues. The CDR3 DNA reads TGTGCCAGCAGTTACAGGGCGGCCGAGGATTACGAGCAGTACTTC. This gives the protein CASSYRAAEDYEQYF.

This clone has a handful of counts. The CDR3 region is CASSLPAGEQYF. The CDR3 DNA reads as TGTGCCAGCAGCTTGCCAGCGGGGGAGCAGTACTTC. The chain has TRBV5-8 and TRBJ2-7, with 7 nucleotides matching TRBD2. Per the germline V gene, CDR1 is SGHTS and CDR2 is YDEGEE. V shed 1 base and J 7 bases; nucleotides not matched to a gene: 2. This CDR3 is built from 12 residues.

The chain combines TRBV10-3 with TRBJ2-7, with 9 bases lining up with TRBD1. The ends lost 6 bases at V and 2 bases at J; junction bases unmatched: 5. Germline V gene data show CDR1 as ENHRY and CDR2 as SYGVKD. The CDR3 has 14 amino acids. In DNA form, the CDR3 reads TGTGCCATCAGATCCGGGACAGGGACCTACGAGCAGTACTTC. This sequence encodes CAIRSGTGTYEQYF.

The chain links TRBV27 to TRBJ2-7, with 9 bases that match TRBD2. Trimming at V came to 3 bases and at J to 3 bases, leaving 3 bases not matched to a gene. CDR3 size: 14 residues. The V gene's germline CDR1 is MNHEY and CDR2 SMNVEV (reference sequence). In DNA form, the CDR3 reads TGTGCCAGCAGTTTTGATAGCGGGAGCTACGAGCAGTACTTC. Its protein product is CASSFDSGSYEQYF.